This T cell receptor beta chain was obtained from a study of T cell responses to AZD1222 COVID-19 vaccine. The study's findings and limits: Among those given AZD1222, only five or six were seropositive at baseline.

The sample holds a few counts of this clone. Antigen: not known. This table comes from immunoSEQ multiplex PCR, and its TCRdb copy is limited to in-frame clones, with some not included. The sample records 200,000 or so clones, almost 90% being singletons. Germline V gene data show CDR1 as MNHEY and CDR2 as SVGAGI. There are 15 residues in the CDR3. Losses at the gene ends were 8 bases for V and 2 bases for J; bases not matched to a gene: 11. The sequencing here drew on peripheral blood, taken on day 0 of AZD1222 vaccination. The genes are TRBV6-5 and TRBJ2-7, with 8 bases matching TRBD1. The TCR originated in an adult in good health. CDR3 coding DNA: TGTGCCAGCCAATCCGGGACAGGATCTACCTACGAGCAGTACTTC. It translates to CASQSGTGSTYEQYF.